In this sample, the clone carrying this T cell receptor beta chain turned up a few times. Its matching antigen is unknown. At one end the junction does not follow the germline gene, possibly because of a read error. PCR used 60 Vbeta primers and 13 Jbeta primers. Sequencing was performed with immunoSEQ multiplex PCR; in TCRdb, only in-frame clones are kept and a portion is missing. The sample contains a few hundred thousand clones, approximately 82% of which appear only once. This entry comes from a study of cytomegalovirus exposure and HLA in healthy donors. Study-wide results and caveats: A few CMV-associated chains were confirmed in vitro to be specific for CMV antigens. Common viral pathogens (according to a later analysis) appeared linked to several of the most significant clusters.

Germline values: CDR1 SEHNR, CDR2 FQNEAQ (reference sequence). The CDR3 is 19 residues long. The sample was PBMCs. The TCR sequence derives from a woman in her 40s in good health and CMV-seronegative. The chain uses TRBV7-9 and TRBJ1-1; tentative D call: TRBD1 (6 bases). The chain's CDR3 is CSSSLAKGEQGWSNTEAFF. For the CDR3, the DNA is TGTTCCAGCAGCTTAGCGAAGGGAGAACAGGGATGGTCTAACACTGAAGCTTTCTTT. The full variable domain, rest sourced from reference TRBV7-9 and TRBJ1-1, is DTGVSQNPRHKITKRGQNVTFRCDPISEHNRLYWYRQTLGQGPEFLTYFQNEAQLEKSRLLSDRFSAERPKGSFSTLEIQRTEQGDSAMYLCSSSLAKGEQGWSNTEAFFGQGTRLTVV.